These 32 T cell receptor beta chains originate from one sample sequenced in a study of CD8 T cells in Susac syndrome. RNA in amounts of roughly 0.5 to 1 ug was reverse transcribed with random hexamers. One entry per CDR3 protein results from TCRdb running MiXCR on the immunoSEQ multiplex PCR reads. The sample records a few hundred thousand distinct CDR3 sequences, 85% being singletons. What was sequenced was CD8+ T cells from PBMCs. All receptors come from a human donor with multiple sclerosis.

The chain combines TRBV28 with TRBJ2-7, with TRBD1 matching over 7 bases. The germline gives CDR1 MDHEN, CDR2 SYDVKM. Trimming at V came to 1 base and at J to 7 bases, leaving 7 bases not matched to a gene. CDR3 length: 14 residues. The CDR3 DNA is TGTGCCAGCAGTTTATCGGTCAGGGGGACGGAGCAGTACTTC. Amino acid sequence: CASSLSVRGTEQYF.

CDR3 in amino acids: CASRDRGPPSFYEQYF. In nucleotides, the CDR3 is TGTGCCAGCCGGGACAGGGGTCCCCCTTCGTTCTACGAGCAGTACTTC. This rearrangement joins TRBV27 to TRBJ2-7, with 10 bases fitting TRBD1. This CDR3 is 16 amino acids long. CDR1 and CDR2 (germline): MNHEY, SMNVEV (reference sequence). V gave up 8 bases and J gave up 3 bases; unmatched junction bases: 13.

This clonotype showed up just a few times. The chain couples TRBV2 to TRBJ2-7, with TRBD2 as a possible D gene (5 bases). V lost 5 bases to trimming and J lost 0 bases, with 14 bases between them. The CDR3 spans 15 residues. From germline, CDR1 is SNHLY and CDR2 FYNNEI. CDR3 nucleotide sequence: TGTGCCAGCAGTCTAGCTGCGGGCCCCTCCTACGAGCAGTACTTC. Amino acid sequence: CASSLAAGPSYEQYF.

V gene TRBV4-2 combines with J gene TRBJ1-1, with unresolved D. The CDR3 spans 17 residues. Trimming shortened V by 3 bases and J by 0 bases, and 17 bases separated the two germline ends. The germline V gene encodes CDR1 LGHNA and CDR2 YNFKEQ. Written as DNA, the CDR3 is TGTGCCAGCAGCCAGATAAAAGAGTACTCCATGAACACTGAAGCTTTCTTT. This codes for CASSQIKEYSMNTEAFF.

This chain joins TRBV5-7 and TRBJ1-1; D is ambiguous. TRBV5-7 qualifies as an ORF whose function is uncertain. Trimming cost V 2 bases and J 0 bases, with 8 bases left between them. The CDR3 length is 14 residues. The CDR3, as DNA: TGTGCCAGCAGCTTTACGGAGATGAACACTGAAGCTTTCTTT. Amino acids: CASSFTEMNTEAFF.

The J gene is TRBJ2-5, the V gene TRBV7-6; D uncertain. The V gene lost 5 bases and the J gene lost 2 bases, with 12 bases spanning the gap. CDR1 is SGHVS and CDR2 is FNYEAQ in the germline V gene. The CDR3 runs to 14 residues. CDR3 nucleotides: TGTGCCAGCAGCAACCGGACGGAGCAAGAGACCCAGTACTTC. This translates into CASSNRTEQETQYF.

The gene calls are TRBV29-1 and TRBJ1-1; D is unclear. The V end lost 3 bases, the J end lost 1 base, and 9 bases lay between the germline ends. CDR1 is SQVTM and CDR2 is ANQGSEA in the germline V gene. This CDR3 is 13 amino acids long. The DNA of the CDR3 is TGCAGCGTTGAGGGCAGGCCGAACACTGAAGCTTTCTTT. Residues: CSVEGRPNTEAFF.

In its sample, this clonotype was seen once. This chain links TRBV6-1 with TRBJ1-4; TRBD1 is a possible D gene (6 bases). CDR1 and CDR2 (germline): MNHNS, SASEGT. The V end was cut by 10 bases, the J end by 5 bases, with 11 bases between. This CDR3 has 12 amino acids. The CDR3 sequence: CAKKTGNEKLFF. CDR3 nucleotide sequence: TGTGCCAAGAAAACAGGGAATGAAAAACTGTTTTTT.

The chain links TRBV19 to TRBJ2-7; 7 nucleotides agree with TRBD2. The CDR3 has 15 residues. The germline gives CDR1 LNHDA, CDR2 SQIVND (reference sequence). V lost 6 bases and J lost 0; bases outside the gene matches: 8. DNA for the CDR3: TGTGCCAGTAGCTGGGGAGGGGCAAGCTCCTACGAGCAGTACTTC. This sequence encodes CASSWGGASSYEQYF.

The chain carries TRBV14 and TRBJ2-1; TRBD2 agrees at 11 bases. Germline V gene lookup returns CDR1 SGHDN and CDR2 FVKESK. The CDR3 spans 16 residues. The trim removed 3 bases at V and 4 bases at J, leaving 5 bases unmatched. The CDR3 coding sequence is TGTGCCAGCAGCCAGAGGGGACTAGCGGAGTACAATGAGCAGTTCTTC. It specifies CASSQRGLAEYNEQFF. Complete variable domain (other parts from reference TRBV14 and TRBJ2-1): EAGVTQFPSHSVIEKGQTVTLRCDPISGHDNLYWYRRVMGKEIKFLLHFVKESKQDESGMPNNRFLAERTGGTYSTLKVQPAELEDSGVYFCASSQRGLAEYNEQFFGPGTRLTVL.

On this clonotype: The CDR3 end shows no conserved phenylalanine or tryptophan, and so a read error is likely. It is unclear where the CDR3 begins or ends on the DNA, so no DNA is shown, and the CDR3 is as TCRdb lists it. V gene TRBV12-3 or TRBV12-4 combines with J gene TRBJ2-7; the tabulated D call, TRBD1, remains unverified against the DNA. The length of the CDR3 is 11 amino acids, counting both ends. The CDR3 here is CASSYEEQGYL.

The V and J genes are TRBV9 and TRBJ2-3; D gene ambiguous. Germline assignment: CDR1 SGDLS and CDR2 YYNGEE. The CDR3 is made up of 13 amino acids. V gave up 5 bases and J gave up 6 bases, with 13 bases separating them. CDR3 nucleotide sequence: TGTGCCAGCAGAGAGCCCACCTCTGATACGCAGTATTTT. Protein product: CASREPTSDTQYF.

DNA for the CDR3: TGTGCCAGTAGTATAGACGGGGGACAGATCACCGGGGAGCTGTTTTTT. Its translation is CASSIDGGQITGELFF. The rearrangement links TRBV19 to TRBJ2-2; possible D gene TRBD1, 7 bases. Germline V gene data show CDR1 as LNHDA and CDR2 as SQIVND (reference sequence). This CDR3 comprises 16 residues. With 0 bases removed from V and 4 bases from J, the gap between germline ends came to 12 bases.

The genes are TRBV29-1 and TRBJ2-7; TRBD2 might be the D (5 bases). V lost 3 bases and J 3 bases, leaving 9 bases between the germline ends. This CDR3 region has 12 residues. The germline V gene has CDR1 SQVTM and CDR2 ANQGSEA. The CDR3 coding sequence is TGCAGCGTTGAGAGGGCGAACTACGAGCAGTACTTC. Residues: CSVERANYEQYF.

The V call is TRBV7-9, the J call TRBJ1-5; the D is unclear. Germline V gene sequence: CDR1 SEHNR, CDR2 FQNEAQ (reference sequence). Trimming shortened V by 5 bases and J by 5 bases, and 7 bases separated the two germline ends. The CDR3 runs to 12 residues. CDR3 residues: CASSPWDQPQHF. The CDR3 nucleotides read TGTGCCAGCAGCCCCTGGGATCAGCCCCAGCATTTT.

This rearrangement joins TRBV12-3 or TRBV12-4 to TRBJ2-5, with a tentative D call TRBD1 (6 bases). This CDR3 is built from 14 residues. V was cut by 6 bases and J by 1 base, with 12 bases left in between. CDR3 nucleotide sequence: TGTGCCAGCAGATCAAGACAGGTCCAAGAGACCCAGTACTTC. This codes for CASRSRQVQETQYF.

J is TRBJ2-5 and V is TRBV2; maybe TRBD2 (5 bases). Germline-derived CDR1 and CDR2 are SNHLY and FYNNEI. The CDR3 sequence is 15 residues long. Trimming stripped 7 bases from V and 2 bases from J, with 17 bases between. The CDR3 DNA reads TGTGCCAGCATTTTTCCCCGGGGTGAGCAAGAGACCCAGTACTTC. Its protein is CASIFPRGEQETQYF. Based on the CDR3 plus reference TRBV2 and TRBJ2-5, the full variable domain is EPEVTQTPSHQVTQMGQEVILRCVPISNHLYFYWYRQILGQKVEFLVSFYNNEISEKSEIFDDQFSVERPDGSNFTLKIRSTKLEDSAMYFCASIFPRGEQETQYFGPGTRLLVL.

The chain links TRBV6-6 to TRBJ2-3; 10 nucleotides align to TRBD2. In germline, CDR1 is MNHNY, CDR2 SVGAGI (reference sequence). V dropped 3 bases and J dropped 6; count of bases not matched to a gene: 9. CDR3 size: 16 residues. CDR3 DNA sequence: TGTGCCAGCAGTTATGAGAGCGGGGGGGCGACCGATACGCAGTATTTT. Translating gives CASSYESGGATDTQYF.

The rearrangement uses TRBV6-5 and TRBJ2-1; D remains ambiguous. Germline assignment: CDR1 MNHEY and CDR2 SVGAGI. The V and J ends lost 5 bases and 0 bases respectively, with 11 bases between them. CDR3 length equals 15 residues. CDR3 DNA sequence: TGTGCCAGCAGTGGACCAAGCAACTCCTACAATGAGCAGTTCTTC. This encodes CASSGPSNSYNEQFF.

The rearrangement links TRBV4-1 to TRBJ2-3, with 13 positions matching TRBD2. CDR1 MGHRA and CDR2 YSYEKL come from the germline V gene. The CDR3 totals 16 residues. The ends lost 6 bases at V and 0 bases at J; junction bases unmatched: 3. CDR3 DNA sequence: TGCGCCAGCAGTCAGACTAGCGGGAGGAGCACAGATACGCAGTATTTT. Translating it yields CASSQTSGRSTDTQYF.

V usage is TRBV2 and J usage is TRBJ2-7; 9 bases match TRBD1. The CDR3 runs to 14 residues. The V gene end was trimmed by 5 bases and the J gene end by 3 bases; junction bases not matched to a gene: 5. From germline, CDR1 is SNHLY and CDR2 FYNNEI. The CDR3 coding sequence is TGTGCCAGCAGTCGGACAGGGGTGGTCTACGAGCAGTACTTC. Amino acids: CASSRTGVVYEQYF.

In its sample, this clonotype was seen a few times. Here the CDR3 reads CASSYGPIYEQYF. CDR3 nucleotide sequence: TGTGCCAGCAGTTACGGACCTATCTACGAGCAGTACTTC. This rearrangement joins TRBV6-5 to TRBJ2-7; D ambiguous. Germline assignment: CDR1 MNHEY and CDR2 SVGAGI. The V and J ends lost 2 bases and 3 bases respectively, with 8 bases between them. The CDR3 is 13 residues long.

The chain recombines TRBV30 with TRBJ2-7; D tentatively fits TRBD1 or TRBD2 (5 bases each). CDR3 size: 14 residues. Germline CDR1 GTSNPN, CDR2 SVGIG (reference sequence). Deletions cut 3 bases from V and 3 bases from J, with 15 bases between. The CDR3 DNA reads as TGTGCCTGGAGCGTAGGGGAAGGGAGCTACGAGCAGTACTTC. The encoded protein is CAWSVGEGSYEQYF.

The genes are TRBV2 and TRBJ2-3; 8 bases fit TRBD1. This CDR3 has 14 residues. Germline V gene lookup returns CDR1 SNHLY and CDR2 FYNNEI. V shed 4 bases, J shed 4 bases, and the junction held 4 bases outside the gene matches. The CDR3 sequence is CASSGTGIADTQYF. The CDR3 nucleotides read TGTGCCAGCAGTGGGACAGGGATTGCAGATACGCAGTATTTT.

The genes are TRBV4-1 and TRBJ2-1; D unresolved. The length of the CDR3 is 16 residues. Germline assignment: CDR1 MGHRA and CDR2 YSYEKL. Between the trimmed V and J ends, which lost 0 bases and 6 bases, there was a span of 15 bases. The CDR3 loop is CASSQERRYELNEQFF. The CDR3 bases are TGCGCCAGCAGCCAAGAGCGACGTTATGAGCTCAATGAGCAGTTCTTC.

There are a few counts of this clonotype. The chain recombines TRBV27 with TRBJ2-7, with D unresolved. Germline-derived CDR1 and CDR2 are MNHEY and SMNVEV (reference sequence). The CDR3 sequence is 13 residues long. V lost 4 bases and J 2 bases, leaving 9 bases between the germline ends. The CDR3 sequence is CASSSGPAYEQYF. CDR3 nucleotide sequence: TGTGCCAGCAGTTCCGGGCCTGCCTACGAGCAGTACTTC.

In DNA, the CDR3 is TGCGCCAGCAGCCAAGATCGGGGACTAGCGGGACTAAAGCAGTTCTTC. This encodes CASSQDRGLAGLKQFF. This chain connects TRBV4-1 to TRBJ2-1; 13 bases are shared with TRBD2. The trim removed 0 bases at V and 11 bases at J, leaving 7 bases unmatched. Germline assignment: CDR1 MGHRA and CDR2 YSYEKL. The CDR3 totals 16 residues.

The J gene is TRBJ2-1, the V gene TRBV3-1, with 12 positions matching TRBD2. This CDR3 comprises 16 residues. The V gene's germline CDR1 is LGHDT and CDR2 YNNKEL (reference sequence). The V gene end was trimmed by 4 bases and the J gene end by 6 bases; junction bases not matched to a gene: 7. CDR3 nucleotides: TGTGCCAGCAGCCCCATCGGGACTAGCGGGTCCAATGAGCAGTTCTTC. Its translation: CASSPIGTSGSNEQFF.

The genes are TRBV27 and TRBJ2-1; the D gene is possibly TRBD2 (6 bases). V was pared by 3 bases and J by 9 bases, with 12 bases between. The germline V gene encodes CDR1 MNHEY and CDR2 SMNVEV (reference sequence). This CDR3 region has 13 residues. In nucleotides, the CDR3 is TGTGCCAGCAGTTTCTATATACTAGCTGAGCAGTTCTTC. It specifies CASSFYILAEQFF.

This chain connects TRBV6-4 to TRBJ2-3; the D gene is possibly TRBD1 (6 bases). Germline V gene data show CDR1 as MRHNA and CDR2 as SNTAGT. The ends were cut back, 4 bases at V and 4 bases at J, with 12 bases in the middle. The CDR3 loop spans 14 amino acids. CDR3 protein: CASSVHPGADTQYF. The CDR3 coding sequence is TGTGCCAGCAGTGTCCACCCAGGGGCAGATACGCAGTATTTT.

The chain combines TRBV14 with TRBJ1-2, with D tentatively TRBD1 (5 bases). Per germline, CDR1 SGHDN and CDR2 FVKESK. V lost 1 base and J lost 4, with 16 bases in between. This CDR3 region has 16 residues. The CDR3: CASSQVSGGGGYGYTF. For the CDR3, the DNA is TGTGCCAGCAGCCAAGTGTCTGGGGGGGGTGGCTATGGCTACACCTTC.

The rearrangement uses TRBV3-1 and TRBJ2-5, with 8 bases lining up with TRBD1. Germline V CDR1 and CDR2: LGHDT, YNNKEL (reference sequence). The trim removed 2 bases at V and 4 bases at J, leaving 6 bases unmatched. The CDR3 is made up of 15 amino acids. For the CDR3, the DNA is TGTGCCAGCAGCCAAAAGGGAACAGGGGGAGAGACCCAGTACTTC. It specifies CASSQKGTGGETQYF.